Below, 15 T cell receptor beta chains from the same sample are listed, as sequenced in a study of PD-L1 blockade in urothelial cancer. As to time point: pretreatment peripheral blood. Generated by immunoSEQ multiplex PCR, the TCRdb table keeps only in-frame clones and is missing some. The data hold some 45,000 clones, with around nine tenths observed a single time. Sequencing was performed on PBMCs, taken around atezolizumab (anti-PD-L1) treatment. These receptors all stem from a donor aged 40 or older with urothelial cancer.

The chain links TRBV15 to TRBJ1-4; the D gene is possibly TRBD1 (5 bases). The CDR3 contains 16 residues. The germline gives CDR1 LNHNV, CDR2 YYDKDF (reference sequence). Between the trimmed V and J ends, which lost 1 base and 8 bases, there was a span of 17 bases. The CDR3 is CATSRAGAGRYEKLFF. The CDR3 nucleotides are TGTGCCACCAGCAGAGCCGGGGCAGGGAGGTACGAAAAACTGTTTTTT.

The chain carries TRBV6-1 and TRBJ1-5; TRBD1 matches at 7 bases. This CDR3 has 15 residues. After removal of 4 bases from V and 5 bases from J, the junction contained 8 bases not matched to a gene. Per the germline V gene, CDR1 is MNHNS and CDR2 is SASEGT. Here the CDR3 DNA reads TGTGCCAGCAGTGTAGACAGGGCCACGTATCAGCCCCAGCATTTT. It encodes CASSVDRATYQPQHF.

The V gene is TRBV9, the J gene TRBJ2-3; 13 bases line up with TRBD2. The CDR3 has 17 residues. V lost 4 bases and J lost 6; bases outside the gene matches: 11. Germline CDR1 is SGDLS and CDR2 is YYNGEE. CDR3 DNA: TGTGCCAGCAGCTTACAGTCCCCGGGACTAGCGGGGGATACGCAGTATTTT. Its protein product is CASSLQSPGLAGDTQYF. Full variable domain (rest looked up from reference TRBV9 and TRBJ2-3): DSGVTQTPKHLITATGQRVTLRCSPRSGDLSVYWYQQSLDQGLQFLIQYYNGEERAKGNILERFSAQQFPDLHSELNLSSLELGDSALYFCASSLQSPGLAGDTQYFGPGTRLTVL.

V is TRBV5-1 and J is TRBJ2-5; D is possibly TRBD1 (5 bases). Trimming removed 0 bases at V and 1 base at J, with 10 bases between. This CDR3 comprises 15 residues. Germline V gives CDR1 SGHRS, CDR2 YFSETQ. The CDR3 DNA follows: TGCGCCAGCAGCTTGGTCGCAGGGCCCCAAGAGACCCAGTACTTC. Its protein product is CASSLVAGPQETQYF.

This rearrangement joins TRBV7-9 to TRBJ1-2, with D tentatively TRBD1 (5 bases). Germline V lookup: CDR1 SEHNR, CDR2 FQNEAQ (reference sequence). V lost 5 bases to trimming and J lost 7 bases, with 14 bases between them. The CDR3 has 13 residues. This chain's CDR3 is CASSLGGVGGYTF. The CDR3 nucleotides are TGTGCCAGCAGCCTGGGGGGGGTTGGTGGCTACACCTTC.

J is TRBJ2-5 and V is TRBV7-9, with 8 positions matching TRBD2. J was trimmed by 9 bases and V by 4 bases; bases with no gene match: 16. Germline values: CDR1 SEHNR, CDR2 FQNEAQ (reference sequence). The CDR3 is 16 amino acids. Written as DNA, the CDR3 is TGTGCCAGCAGCTATCCCGGGGGGGACACAAAGAGACCCCAGTACTTC. Residues: CASSYPGGDTKRPQYF.

Here the CDR3 reads CASSRSGSFEQYF. DNA of the CDR3: TGTGCCAGTAGTAGATCGGGATCCTTTGAGCAGTACTTC. The gene calls are TRBV19 and TRBJ2-7, with D possibly matching TRBD2 (5 bases). The CDR3 totals 13 residues. Per germline, CDR1 LNHDA and CDR2 SQIVND (reference sequence). V was trimmed by 4 bases and J by 7 bases, leaving 14 bases between them. Variable domain in full (rest from reference TRBV19 and TRBJ2-7): DGGITQSPKYLFRKEGQNVTLSCEQNLNHDAMYWYRQDPGQGLRLIYYSQIVNDFQKGDIAEGYSVSREKKESFPLTVTSAQKNPTAFYLCASSRSGSFEQYFGPGTRLTVT.

The chain recombines TRBV4-3 with TRBJ2-7, with D unresolved. This CDR3 spans 16 amino acids. CDR1 is LGHNA, CDR2 YSLEER, per germline. Between the trimmed V and J ends, which lost 0 bases and 0 bases, there was a span of 12 bases. The chain's CDR3 is CASSQDVAVSSYEQYF. The CDR3 DNA is TGCGCCAGCAGCCAAGATGTGGCGGTAAGCTCCTACGAGCAGTACTTC.

The chain recombines TRBV5-4 with TRBJ2-7; 7 bases map to TRBD1. The V segment lost 4 bases and the J segment 4 bases; nucleotides outside the gene matches: 8. Looked up from germline, CDR1 is SGHNT and CDR2 is YYREEE (reference sequence). The CDR3 totals 14 residues. CDR3 sequence: CASSRTGVPYEQYF. The CDR3 DNA sequence: TGTGCCAGCAGCCGTACAGGGGTCCCTTACGAGCAGTACTTC.

The rearrangement joins TRBV18 to TRBJ2-1, with 8 bases matching TRBD2. CDR1 and CDR2 (germline): KGHSH, LQKENI. With 3 bases clipped from V and 0 bases from J, the junction kept 16 bases outside the gene matches. The CDR3 is made up of 20 amino acids. The CDR3 nucleotides read TGTGCCAGCTCACCTGCTAGCGTTGGCGGGAGGCCTAGCTCCTACAATGAGCAGTTCTTC. Amino acid sequence: CASSPASVGGRPSSYNEQFF.

V gene TRBV11-3 combines with J gene TRBJ2-7; D possibly corresponds to TRBD2 (6 bases). The germline V gene encodes CDR1 SGHNT and CDR2 YENEEA. Trimming removed 2 bases from V and 0 bases from J, with 11 bases in between. The CDR3 spans 15 residues. The DNA of the CDR3 is TGTGCCAGCAGCTTACCCGCGGGGCCCTCCTACGAGCAGTACTTC. This codes for CASSLPAGPSYEQYF.

This clone was observed a few times. The CDR3 nucleotides are TGCGCCAGCAGCCGCGGGGAAAAGGGAGATACGCAGTATTTT. Amino acid sequence: CASSRGEKGDTQYF. This sequence joins TRBV4-3 and TRBJ2-3; the D gene is possibly TRBD2 (6 bases). CDR1 LGHNA and CDR2 YSLEER come from the germline V gene. V gave up 4 bases and J gave up 5 bases, with 13 bases separating them. The CDR3 is 14 amino acids.

This chain joins TRBV28 and TRBJ1-5; D not resolved. The V end lost 3 bases, the J end lost 1 base, and 10 bases lay between the germline ends. Per germline, CDR1 MDHEN and CDR2 SYDVKM. The length of the CDR3 is 15 residues. Here the CDR3 reads CASSFPSASNQPQHF. The DNA for the CDR3 is TGTGCCAGCAGTTTTCCAAGCGCGAGCAATCAGCCCCAGCATTTT.

The gene calls are TRBV27 and TRBJ1-1, with D perhaps TRBD1 (5 bases). Trimming stripped 8 bases from V and 1 base from J, with 26 bases between. The CDR3 extends over 18 amino acids. CDR1 is MNHEY and CDR2 is SMNVEV in the germline V gene (reference sequence). CDR3 sequence (DNA): TGTGCCAGCCGGGGGGGTGGCAGGCTTTTCCCCCCGAACACTGAAGCTTTCTTT. Translated, it gives CASRGGGRLFPPNTEAFF.

V is TRBV28 and J is TRBJ2-2; TRBD2 matches at 15 bases. The germline V gene encodes CDR1 MDHEN and CDR2 SYDVKM. The CDR3 length is 19 residues. The junction had 12 bases not matched to a gene; V was cut back by 4 bases and J by 6 bases. CDR3 in DNA: TGTGCCAGCAGTTCCGGGACTAGCGGGAGGCGGGCGTGGGCCGGGGAGCTGTTTTTT. Translated, it gives CASSSGTSGRRAWAGELFF.